This TCR beta chain was documented in a study of CD8 T cells in ankylosing spondylitis. Study-level results: Disease-associated clones were reportedly significantly overrepresented in matched ankylosing spondylitis synovial fluid. There was a TCR beta motif, made of roughly eight highly homologous variants, that appeared characteristic of ankylosing spondylitis blood. Those disease-linked clones were CD8+; they were also relatively rare in peripheral blood. Past research had described some motif variants in reactive arthritis synovial fluid and blood.

This CDR3 comprises 16 residues. V lost 3 bases and J lost 4; bases outside the gene matches: 6. CDR1 is MGHRA and CDR2 is YSYEKL in the germline V gene. Quantitative 5'-RACE with molecular barcodes generated TCR beta libraries. TCRdb passed the 5' RACE reads through MiXCR, listing each CDR3 protein once. The sample lists 330,000 or so distinct CDR3 sequences, under 8.5% occurring once. Details on this clonotype: As yet, its antigen is unknown.

What was sequenced was blood, either unsorted or a sorted T cell fraction (not recorded which). This receptor was taken from a male donor with ankylosing spondylitis. The chain links TRBV4-1 to TRBJ2-2; 9 bases are a match to TRBD2. In DNA, the CDR3 is TGCGCCAGCAGCCACAGTAGCGGGAGAACCACCGGGGAGCTGTTTTTT. This gives the protein CASSHSSGRTTGELFF.